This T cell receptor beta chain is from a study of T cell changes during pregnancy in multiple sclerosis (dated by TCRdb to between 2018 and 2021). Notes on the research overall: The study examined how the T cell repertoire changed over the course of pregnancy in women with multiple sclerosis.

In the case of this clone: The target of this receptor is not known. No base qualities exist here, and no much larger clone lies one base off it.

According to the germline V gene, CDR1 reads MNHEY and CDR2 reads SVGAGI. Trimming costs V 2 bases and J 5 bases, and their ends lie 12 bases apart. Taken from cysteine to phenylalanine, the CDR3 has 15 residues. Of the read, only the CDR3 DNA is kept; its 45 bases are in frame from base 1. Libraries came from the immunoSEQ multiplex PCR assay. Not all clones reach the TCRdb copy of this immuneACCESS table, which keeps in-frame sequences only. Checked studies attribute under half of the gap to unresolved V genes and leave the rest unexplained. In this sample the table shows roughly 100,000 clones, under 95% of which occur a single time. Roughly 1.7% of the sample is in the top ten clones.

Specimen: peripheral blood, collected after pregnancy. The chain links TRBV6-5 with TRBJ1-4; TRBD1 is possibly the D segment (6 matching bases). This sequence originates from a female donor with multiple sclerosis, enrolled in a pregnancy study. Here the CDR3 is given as CASSYLGTQNEKLFF. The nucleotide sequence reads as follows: TGTGCCAGCAGTTACCTCGGGACACAAAATGAAAAACTGTTTTTT.